This T cell receptor (beta chain) was identified during a study of cytomegalovirus exposure and HLA in healthy donors. This clone was observed a handful of times. Its target is unknown. CDR1 and CDR2 (germline): SGDLS, YYNGEE. The CDR3 has 18 amino acids. J gave up 0 bases and V 3 bases, and 9 bases lay outside the gene matches. Regarding the study as a whole: A missense DCLRE1C variant was associated with V- and J-gene trimming of TCR beta chains in a later analysis, and an independent cohort replicated the association. A later analysis found that most CMV-associated TCR beta chains appeared HLA-restricted.

Vbeta (60) and Jbeta (13) primers were used in the PCR. Per the study methods: Unique TCR beta chains totaled some 80 million in a later count, with around 11 million of them shared. The method was immunoSEQ multiplex PCR; TCRdb's version includes in-frame clones alone and lacks a portion of them. The V and J calls and clone size are taken from that table; D and trimming were inferred from the DNA. The profile shows under 200,000 clones, around 80% of them singletons. Participants comprised healthy donors of bone marrow. The TCR was taken from a man aged 30 to 39 in good health and CMV-seronegative. V usage is TRBV9 and J usage is TRBJ2-6, with 7 bases matching TRBD1. The sequenced sample consisted of PBMCs. The CDR3: CASSAWTGLTSGANVLTF. The DNA of the CDR3 is TGTGCCAGCAGCGCGTGGACAGGCCTTACCTCTGGGGCCAACGTCCTGACTTTC.